This T cell receptor (beta chain) was observed in a study of T cells generated in artificial thymic organoids. This clonotype was picked up a small number of times. Its antigen is unidentified. Study outcomes and limitations: Organoid-derived CD8 T cells had diversity comparable to thymic and blood naive cells.

This CDR3 is built from 11 residues. Trimming pared 6 bases from V and 7 bases from J, leaving 6 bases between. Primary CD8+ T cells were isolated by magnetic bead enrichment. These are blood naive CD8 T cells, sorted CD3+TCRalphabeta+CD8+CD45RO-CCR7+. RNA was purified from about 40,000 to 200,000 sorted cells per sample. Semi-nested PCR with reverse primers in the TRAC or TRBC constant regions amplified each chain separately. TCRdb called the 5' RACE reads again in MiXCR, with one record for every CDR3 protein. There are 5,000 to 7,000 distinct CDR3 sequences in the sample; over 25% occur only once, and about 2.4% lies in the top ten.

The chain recombines TRBV12-3 or TRBV12-4 with TRBJ2-2; D remains unclear. Sequenced sample: naive CD8+ T cells from blood. Subset here: CD3+TCRalphabeta+CD8SP T cells; for blood, CD45RO-CCR7+ naive CD8+ T cells. The receptor was isolated from a human donor who gave cord blood stem cells for thymic organoid culture, a cardiac surgery patient who gave postnatal thymus, or a blood donor (not recorded which). The CDR3 nucleotides are TGTGCCAGCAGGCAAGGCGGGGAGCTGTTTTTT. Translation gives CASRQGGELFF.